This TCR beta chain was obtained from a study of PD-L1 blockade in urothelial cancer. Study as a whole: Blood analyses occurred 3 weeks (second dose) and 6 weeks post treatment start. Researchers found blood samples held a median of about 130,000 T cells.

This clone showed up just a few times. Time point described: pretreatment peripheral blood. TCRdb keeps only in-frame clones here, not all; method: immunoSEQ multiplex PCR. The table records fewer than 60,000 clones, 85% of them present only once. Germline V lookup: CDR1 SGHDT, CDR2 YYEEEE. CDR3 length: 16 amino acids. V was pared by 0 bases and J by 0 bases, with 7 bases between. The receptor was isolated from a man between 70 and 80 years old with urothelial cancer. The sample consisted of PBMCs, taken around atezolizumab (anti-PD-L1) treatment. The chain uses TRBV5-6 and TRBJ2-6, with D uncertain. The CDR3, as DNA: TGTGCCAGCAGCTTGGGCACTTCCTCTGGGGCCAACGTCCTGACTTTC. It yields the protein CASSLGTSSGANVLTF.